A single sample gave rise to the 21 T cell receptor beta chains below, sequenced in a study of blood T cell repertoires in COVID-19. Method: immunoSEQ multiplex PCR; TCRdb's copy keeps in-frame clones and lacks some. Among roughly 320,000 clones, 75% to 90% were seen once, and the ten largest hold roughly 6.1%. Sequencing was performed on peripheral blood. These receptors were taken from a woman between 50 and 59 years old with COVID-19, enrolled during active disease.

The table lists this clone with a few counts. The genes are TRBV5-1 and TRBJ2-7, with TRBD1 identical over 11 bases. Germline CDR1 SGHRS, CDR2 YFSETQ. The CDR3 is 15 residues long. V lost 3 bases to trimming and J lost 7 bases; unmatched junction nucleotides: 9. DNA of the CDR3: TGCGCCAGCAGCTCCTCAGGACAGGGGGCGGGGGAGCAGTACTTC. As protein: CASSSSGQGAGEQYF.

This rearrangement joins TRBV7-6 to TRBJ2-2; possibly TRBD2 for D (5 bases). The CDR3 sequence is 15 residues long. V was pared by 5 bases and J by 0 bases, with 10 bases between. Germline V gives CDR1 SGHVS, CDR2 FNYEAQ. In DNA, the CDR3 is TGTGCCAGCAGCAGCACGAGGGCGAACACCGGGGAGCTGTTTTTT. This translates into CASSSTRANTGELFF.

The CDR3, as DNA: TGCGCCAGCACCAGCGTGGGTTACGGGAGTAGCACCGGGGAGCTGTTTTTT. Protein sequence: CASTSVGYGSSTGELFF. The chain links TRBV5-1 to TRBJ2-2; D possibly corresponds to TRBD2 (6 bases). This CDR3 comprises 17 residues. Germline CDR1 is SGHRS and CDR2 is YFSETQ. V was shortened by 6 bases and J by 4 bases, with 22 bases between the two germline ends.

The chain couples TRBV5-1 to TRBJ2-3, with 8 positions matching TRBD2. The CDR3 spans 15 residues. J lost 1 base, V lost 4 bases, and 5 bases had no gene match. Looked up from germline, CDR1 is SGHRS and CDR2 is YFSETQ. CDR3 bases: TGCGCCAGCAGCCCCCAAGCGGGAGGCACAGATACGCAGTATTTT. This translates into CASSPQAGGTDTQYF.

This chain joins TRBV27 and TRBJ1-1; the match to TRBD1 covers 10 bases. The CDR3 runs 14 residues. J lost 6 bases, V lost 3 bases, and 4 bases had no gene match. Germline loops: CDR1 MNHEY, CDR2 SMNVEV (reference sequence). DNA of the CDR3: TGTGCCAGCAGTTTTGGGACAGGGGCAGCTGAAGCTTTCTTT. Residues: CASSFGTGAAEAFF.

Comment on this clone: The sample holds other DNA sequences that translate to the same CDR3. CDR3 sequence: CSVSTGTDTQYF. DNA of the CDR3: TGCAGCGTTAGTACAGGGACAGATACGCAGTATTTT. The rearrangement links TRBV29-1 to TRBJ2-3; the D gene is possibly TRBD1 (6 bases). Germline CDR1 SQVTM, CDR2 ANQGSEA. The CDR3 spans 12 residues. Trimming took 5 bases from V and 3 from J, leaving 9 bases between them.

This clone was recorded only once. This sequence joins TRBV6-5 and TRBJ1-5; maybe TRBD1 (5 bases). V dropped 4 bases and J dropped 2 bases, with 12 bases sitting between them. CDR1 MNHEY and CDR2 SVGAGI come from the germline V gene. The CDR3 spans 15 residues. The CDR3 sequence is CASSWRGEGNQPQHF. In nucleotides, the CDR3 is TGTGCCAGCAGTTGGAGGGGTGAGGGCAATCAGCCCCAGCATTTT.

CDR3 DNA sequence: TGTGCCAGCAGCCAAGATAGGGGATTCTATGGCTACACCTTC. This sequence encodes CASSQDRGFYGYTF. The rearrangement uses TRBV3-1 (or the pseudogene TRBV3-2) and TRBJ1-2; D possibly corresponds to TRBD1 (5 bases). CDR1 is LGHDT, CDR2 YNNKEL, per germline (reference sequence). The CDR3 extends over 14 amino acids. Trimming took off 0 bases at V and 4 bases at J, with 9 bases between the two ends.

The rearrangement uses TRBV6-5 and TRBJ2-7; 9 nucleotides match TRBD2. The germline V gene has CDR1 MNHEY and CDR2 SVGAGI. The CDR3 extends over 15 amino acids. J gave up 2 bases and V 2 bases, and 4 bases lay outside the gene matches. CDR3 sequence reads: CASSYGASGTYEQYF. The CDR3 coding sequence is TGTGCCAGCAGTTACGGGGCTAGCGGGACCTACGAGCAGTACTTC.

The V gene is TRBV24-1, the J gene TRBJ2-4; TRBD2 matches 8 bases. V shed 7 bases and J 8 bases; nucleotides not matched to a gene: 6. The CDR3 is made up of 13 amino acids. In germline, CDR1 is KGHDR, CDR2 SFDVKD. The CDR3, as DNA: TGTGCCACCAGGAAGGGGACTAGTGACATTCAGTACTTC. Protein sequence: CATRKGTSDIQYF.

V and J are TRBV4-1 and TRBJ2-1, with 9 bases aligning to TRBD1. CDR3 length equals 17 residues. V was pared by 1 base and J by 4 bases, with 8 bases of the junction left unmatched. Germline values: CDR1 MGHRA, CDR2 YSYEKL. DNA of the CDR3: TGCGCCAGCAGCCAAGTTACTGGGACAGGGATGTACAATGAGCAGTTCTTC. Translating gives CASSQVTGTGMYNEQFF.

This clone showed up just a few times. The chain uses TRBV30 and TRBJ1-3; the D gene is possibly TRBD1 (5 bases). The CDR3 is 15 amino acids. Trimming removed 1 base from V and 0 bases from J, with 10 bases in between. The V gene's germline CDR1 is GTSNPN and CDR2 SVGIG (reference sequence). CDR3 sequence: CAWSGDSFSGNTIYF. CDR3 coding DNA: TGTGCCTGGAGTGGTGACAGCTTCTCTGGAAACACCATATATTTT. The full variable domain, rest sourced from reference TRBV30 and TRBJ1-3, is SQTIHQWPATLVQPVGSPLSLECTVEGTSNPNLYWYRQAAGRGLQLLFYSVGIGQISSEVPQNLSASRPQDRQFILSSKKLLLSDSGFYLCAWSGDSFSGNTIYFGEGSWLTVV.

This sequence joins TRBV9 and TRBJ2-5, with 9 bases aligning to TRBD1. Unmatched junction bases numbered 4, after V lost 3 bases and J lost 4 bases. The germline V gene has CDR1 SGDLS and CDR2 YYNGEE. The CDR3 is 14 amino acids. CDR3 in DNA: TGTGCCAGCAGCGAGGGGACAGGGAGAGAGACCCAGTACTTC. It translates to CASSEGTGRETQYF.

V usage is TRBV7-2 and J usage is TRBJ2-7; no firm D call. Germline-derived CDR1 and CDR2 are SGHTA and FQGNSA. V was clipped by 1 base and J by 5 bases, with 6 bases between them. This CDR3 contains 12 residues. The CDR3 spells CASSLVRDEQYF. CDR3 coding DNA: TGTGCCAGCAGCTTAGTTCGGGACGAGCAGTACTTC.

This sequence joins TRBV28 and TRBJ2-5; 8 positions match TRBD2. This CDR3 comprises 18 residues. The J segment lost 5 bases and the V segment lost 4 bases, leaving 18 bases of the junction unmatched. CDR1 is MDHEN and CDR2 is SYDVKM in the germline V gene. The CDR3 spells CASSSPLVRGGKEETQYF. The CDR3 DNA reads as TGTGCCAGCAGTTCCCCCCTGGTGCGCGGGGGGAAGGAGGAGACCCAGTACTTC.

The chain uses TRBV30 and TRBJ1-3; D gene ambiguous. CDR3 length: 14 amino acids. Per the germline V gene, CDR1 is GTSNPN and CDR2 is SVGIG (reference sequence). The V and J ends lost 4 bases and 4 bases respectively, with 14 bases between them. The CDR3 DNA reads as TGTGCCTGGACTGGTCATTTCAGGGGAAACACCATATATTTT. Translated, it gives CAWTGHFRGNTIYF.

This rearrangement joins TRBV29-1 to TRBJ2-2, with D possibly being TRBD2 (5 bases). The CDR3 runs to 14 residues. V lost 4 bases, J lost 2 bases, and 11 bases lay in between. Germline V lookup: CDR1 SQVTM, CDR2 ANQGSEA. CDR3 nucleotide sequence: TGCAGCGTTGTTTTGGGAGTTAACACCGGGGAGCTGTTTTTT. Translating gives CSVVLGVNTGELFF.

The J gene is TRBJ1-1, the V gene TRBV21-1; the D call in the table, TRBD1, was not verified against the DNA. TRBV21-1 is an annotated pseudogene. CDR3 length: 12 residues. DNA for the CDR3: TGTGCCAGCGAAAAAGGGGTTACTGAAGCTTTCTTT. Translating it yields CASEKGVTEAFF.

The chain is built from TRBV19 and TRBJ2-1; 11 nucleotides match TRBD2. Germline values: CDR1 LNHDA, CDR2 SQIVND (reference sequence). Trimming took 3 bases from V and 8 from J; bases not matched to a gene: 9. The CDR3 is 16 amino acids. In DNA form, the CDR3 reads TGTGCCAGTAGTATGACTAGCGGGACCACTATGGATGAGCAGTTCTTC. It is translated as CASSMTSGTTMDEQFF. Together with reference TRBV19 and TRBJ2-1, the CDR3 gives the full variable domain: DGGITQSPKYLFRKEGQNVTLSCEQNLNHDAMYWYRQDPGQGLRLIYYSQIVNDFQKGDIAEGYSVSREKKESFPLTVTSAQKNPTAFYLCASSMTSGTTMDEQFFGPGTRLTVL.

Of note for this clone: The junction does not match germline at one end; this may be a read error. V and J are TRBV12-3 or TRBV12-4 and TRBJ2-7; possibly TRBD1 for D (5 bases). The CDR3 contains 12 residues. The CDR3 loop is CVSSLAGLRVDF. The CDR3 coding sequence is TGTGTCAGCAGTTTGGCAGGGTTAAGAGTGGACTTC.

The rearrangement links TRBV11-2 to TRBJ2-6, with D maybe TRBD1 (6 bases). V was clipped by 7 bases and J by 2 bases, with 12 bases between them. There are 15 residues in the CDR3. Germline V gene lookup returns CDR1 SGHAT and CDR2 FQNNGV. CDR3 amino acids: CASKPPGAGANVLTF. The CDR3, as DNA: TGTGCCAGCAAACCGCCAGGGGCTGGGGCCAACGTCCTGACTTTC. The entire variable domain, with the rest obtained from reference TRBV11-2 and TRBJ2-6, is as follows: EAGVAQSPRYKIIEKRQSVAFWCNPISGHATLYWYQQILGQGPKLLIQFQNNGVVDDSQLPKDRFSAERLKGVDSTLKIQPAKLEDSAVYLCASKPPGAGANVLTFGAGSRLTVL.